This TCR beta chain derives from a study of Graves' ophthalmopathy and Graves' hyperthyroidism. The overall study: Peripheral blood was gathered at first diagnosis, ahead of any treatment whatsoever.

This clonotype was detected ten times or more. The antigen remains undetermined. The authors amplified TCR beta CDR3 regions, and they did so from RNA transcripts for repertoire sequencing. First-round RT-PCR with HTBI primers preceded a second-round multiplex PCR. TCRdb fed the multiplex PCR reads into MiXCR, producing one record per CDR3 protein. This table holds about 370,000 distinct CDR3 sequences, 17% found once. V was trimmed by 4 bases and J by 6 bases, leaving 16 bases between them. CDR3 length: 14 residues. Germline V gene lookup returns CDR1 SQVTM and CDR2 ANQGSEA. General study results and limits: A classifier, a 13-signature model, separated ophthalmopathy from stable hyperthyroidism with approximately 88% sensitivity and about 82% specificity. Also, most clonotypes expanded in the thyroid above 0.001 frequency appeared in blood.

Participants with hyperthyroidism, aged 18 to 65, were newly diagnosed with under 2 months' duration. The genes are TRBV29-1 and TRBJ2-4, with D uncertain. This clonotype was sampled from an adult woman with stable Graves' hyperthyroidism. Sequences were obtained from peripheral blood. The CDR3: CSVVAGSGPNIQYF. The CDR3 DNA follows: TGCAGCGTTGTCGCAGGTTCCGGGCCAAACATTCAGTACTTC.